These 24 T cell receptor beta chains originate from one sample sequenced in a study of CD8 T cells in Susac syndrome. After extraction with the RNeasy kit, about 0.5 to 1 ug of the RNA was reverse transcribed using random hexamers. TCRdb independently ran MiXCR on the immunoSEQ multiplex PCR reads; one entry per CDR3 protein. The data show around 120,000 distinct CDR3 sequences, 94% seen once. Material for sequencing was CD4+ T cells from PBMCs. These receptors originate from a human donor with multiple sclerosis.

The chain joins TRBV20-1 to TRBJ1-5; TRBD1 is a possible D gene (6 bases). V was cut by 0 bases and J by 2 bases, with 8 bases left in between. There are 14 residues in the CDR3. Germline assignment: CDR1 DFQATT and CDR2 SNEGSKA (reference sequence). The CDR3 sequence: CSARDHRGNQPQHF. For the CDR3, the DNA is TGCAGTGCTAGAGACCACAGGGGCAATCAGCCCCAGCATTTT.

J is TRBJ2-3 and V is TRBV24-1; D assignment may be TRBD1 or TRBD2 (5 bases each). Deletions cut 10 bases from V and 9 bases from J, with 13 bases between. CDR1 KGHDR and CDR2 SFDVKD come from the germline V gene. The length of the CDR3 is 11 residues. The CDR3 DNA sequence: TGTGCCACGGGGGAGAAGGACACGCAGTATTTT. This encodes CATGEKDTQYF.

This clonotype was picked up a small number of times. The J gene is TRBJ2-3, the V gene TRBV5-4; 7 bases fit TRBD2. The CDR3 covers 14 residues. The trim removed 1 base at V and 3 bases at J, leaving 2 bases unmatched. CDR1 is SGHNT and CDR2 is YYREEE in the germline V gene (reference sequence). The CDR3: CASSLSGGTDTQYF. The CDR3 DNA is TGTGCCAGCAGCTTGTCCGGGGGGACAGATACGCAGTATTTT.

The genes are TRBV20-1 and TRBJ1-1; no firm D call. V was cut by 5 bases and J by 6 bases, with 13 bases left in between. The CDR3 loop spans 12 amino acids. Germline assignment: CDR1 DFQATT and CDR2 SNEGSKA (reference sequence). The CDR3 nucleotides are TGCAGTGCTCTCCGCCGGGTAGCTGAAGCTTTCTTT. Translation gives CSALRRVAEAFF.

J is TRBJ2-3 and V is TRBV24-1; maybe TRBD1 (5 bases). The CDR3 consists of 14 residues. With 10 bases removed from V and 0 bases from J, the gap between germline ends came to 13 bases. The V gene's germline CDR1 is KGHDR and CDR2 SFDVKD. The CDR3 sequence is CATQGTYSTDTQYF. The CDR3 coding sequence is TGTGCCACGCAGGGTACTTATAGCACAGATACGCAGTATTTT.

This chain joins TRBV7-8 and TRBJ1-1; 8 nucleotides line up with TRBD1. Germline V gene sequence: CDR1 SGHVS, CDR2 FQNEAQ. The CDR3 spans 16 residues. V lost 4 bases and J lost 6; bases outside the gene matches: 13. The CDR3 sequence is CASSSGQGRGNAEAFF. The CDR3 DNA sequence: TGTGCCAGCAGCTCCGGACAGGGCCGGGGTAACGCTGAAGCTTTCTTT.

The CDR3 region is CASSPLTSGRPKETQYF. Here the CDR3 DNA reads TGTGCCAGCAGCCCGCTGACTAGCGGGAGGCCAAAAGAGACCCAGTACTTC. The rearrangement joins TRBV12-3 or TRBV12-4 to TRBJ2-5; 13 bases line up with TRBD2. The CDR3 length is 17 residues. V lost 6 bases and J lost 3; bases outside the gene matches: 10.

The CDR3 region is CSARGRQGVVYGYTF. As DNA, the CDR3 is TGCAGTGCTAGAGGAAGACAGGGGGTCGTCTATGGCTACACCTTC. The genes are TRBV20-1 and TRBJ1-2; TRBD1 agrees at 9 bases. CDR3 size: 15 residues. The V gene end was trimmed by 1 base and the J gene end by 4 bases; junction bases not matched to a gene: 7. The germline gives CDR1 DFQATT, CDR2 SNEGSKA (reference sequence).

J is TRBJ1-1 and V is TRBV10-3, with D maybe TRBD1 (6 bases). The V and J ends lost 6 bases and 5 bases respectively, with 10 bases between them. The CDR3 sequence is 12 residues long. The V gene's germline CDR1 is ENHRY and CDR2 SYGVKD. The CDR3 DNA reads TGTGCCATCAGCCAGGGGCAAACTGAAGCTTTCTTT. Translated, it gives CAISQGQTEAFF.

The CDR3 loop is CASGPTALKTEAFF. The CDR3 region has the DNA TGCGCCAGCGGCCCGACAGCCTTAAAGACTGAAGCTTTCTTT. The J gene is TRBJ1-1, the V gene TRBV5-1, with a tentative D call TRBD1 (5 bases). Germline CDR1 and CDR2: SGHRS and YFSETQ. Trimming took 7 bases from V and 5 from J, leaving 18 bases between them. This CDR3 spans 14 amino acids.

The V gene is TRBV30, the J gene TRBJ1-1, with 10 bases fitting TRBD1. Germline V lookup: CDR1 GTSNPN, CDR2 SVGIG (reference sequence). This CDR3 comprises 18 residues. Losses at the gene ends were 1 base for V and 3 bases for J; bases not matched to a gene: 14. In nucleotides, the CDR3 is TGTGCCTGGAGTGAGTGGTGGACAGGGGGAACGATGCACACTGAAGCTTTCTTT. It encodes CAWSEWWTGGTMHTEAFF. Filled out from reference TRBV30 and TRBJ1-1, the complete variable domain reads SQTIHQWPATLVQPVGSPLSLECTVEGTSNPNLYWYRQAAGRGLQLLFYSVGIGQISSEVPQNLSASRPQDRQFILSSKKLLLSDSGFYLCAWSEWWTGGTMHTEAFFGQGTRLTVV.

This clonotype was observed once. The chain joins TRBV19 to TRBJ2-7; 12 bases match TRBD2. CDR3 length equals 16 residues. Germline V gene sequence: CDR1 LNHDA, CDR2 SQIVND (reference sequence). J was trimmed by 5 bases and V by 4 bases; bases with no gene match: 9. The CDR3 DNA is TGTGCCAGTAGTACCGGAACTAGCGGGAGGCACGACGAGCAGTACTTC. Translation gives CASSTGTSGRHDEQYF. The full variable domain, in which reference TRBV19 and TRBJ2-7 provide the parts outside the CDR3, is DGGITQSPKYLFRKEGQNVTLSCEQNLNHDAMYWYRQDPGQGLRLIYYSQIVNDFQKGDIAEGYSVSREKKESFPLTVTSAQKNPTAFYLCASSTGTSGRHDEQYFGPGTRLTVT.

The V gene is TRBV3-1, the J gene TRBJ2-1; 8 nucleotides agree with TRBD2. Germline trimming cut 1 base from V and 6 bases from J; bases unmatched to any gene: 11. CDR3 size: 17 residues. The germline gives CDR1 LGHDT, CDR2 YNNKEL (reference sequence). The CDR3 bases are TGTGCCAGCAGCCAAGGAAGGGGGGTAGCGGGAAGCAATGAGCAGTTCTTC. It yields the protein CASSQGRGVAGSNEQFF.

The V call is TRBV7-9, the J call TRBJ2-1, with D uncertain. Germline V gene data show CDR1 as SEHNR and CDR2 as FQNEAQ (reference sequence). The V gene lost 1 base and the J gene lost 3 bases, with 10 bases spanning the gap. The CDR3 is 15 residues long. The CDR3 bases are TGTGCCAGCAGCTTAGGGGAAGAGCTCTACAATGAGCAGTTCTTC. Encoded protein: CASSLGEELYNEQFF.

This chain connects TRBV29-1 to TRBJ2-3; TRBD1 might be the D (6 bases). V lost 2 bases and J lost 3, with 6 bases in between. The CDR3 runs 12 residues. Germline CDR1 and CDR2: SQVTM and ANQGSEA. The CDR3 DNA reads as TGCAGCGTTGAACAGGGGACAGATACGCAGTATTTT. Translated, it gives CSVEQGTDTQYF.

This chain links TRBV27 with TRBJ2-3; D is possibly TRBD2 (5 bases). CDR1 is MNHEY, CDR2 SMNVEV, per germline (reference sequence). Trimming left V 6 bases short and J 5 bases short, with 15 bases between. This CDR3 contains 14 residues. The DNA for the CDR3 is TGTGCCAGCAGCGCCCTTAGGGCGGGAGATACGCAGTATTTT. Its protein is CASSALRAGDTQYF.

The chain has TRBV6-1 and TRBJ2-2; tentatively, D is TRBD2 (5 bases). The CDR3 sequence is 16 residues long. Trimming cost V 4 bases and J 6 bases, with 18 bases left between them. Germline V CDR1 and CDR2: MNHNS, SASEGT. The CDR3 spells CASSVTYGLGAGELFF. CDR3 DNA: TGTGCCAGCAGTGTCACTTACGGACTCGGGGCCGGGGAGCTGTTTTTT.

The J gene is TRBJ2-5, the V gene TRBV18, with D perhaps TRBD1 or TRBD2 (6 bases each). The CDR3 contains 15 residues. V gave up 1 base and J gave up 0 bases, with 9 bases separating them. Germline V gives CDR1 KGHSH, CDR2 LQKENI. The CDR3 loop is CASSPRGANQETQYF. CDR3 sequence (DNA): TGTGCCAGCTCACCACGGGGGGCTAACCAAGAGACCCAGTACTTC.

CDR3 sequence: CSAREGLNTEAFF. The DNA for the CDR3 is TGCAGTGCTAGAGAGGGGCTGAACACTGAAGCTTTCTTT. V gene TRBV20-1 combines with J gene TRBJ1-1; weak D call: TRBD1 (5 bases). The germline V and J ends were trimmed by 0 bases and 0 bases, with 5 bases remaining between them. Germline V CDR1 and CDR2: DFQATT, SNEGSKA (reference sequence). There are 13 residues in the CDR3.

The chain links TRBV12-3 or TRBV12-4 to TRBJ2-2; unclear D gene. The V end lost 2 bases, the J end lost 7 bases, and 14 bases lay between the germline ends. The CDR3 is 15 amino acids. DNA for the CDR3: TGTGCCAGCAGTTTAATGGCGCCTAATATCGGGGAGCTGTTTTTT. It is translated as CASSLMAPNIGELFF.

CDR3 nucleotide sequence: TGCAGCGTTGAAGGCCAGGGGGAAGAGACCCAGTACTTC. It yields the protein CSVEGQGEETQYF. The V and J genes are TRBV29-1 and TRBJ2-5; 7 positions agree with TRBD1. Germline CDR1 and CDR2: SQVTM and ANQGSEA. CDR3 length: 13 residues. V shed 1 base and J 3 bases; nucleotides not matched to a gene: 2.

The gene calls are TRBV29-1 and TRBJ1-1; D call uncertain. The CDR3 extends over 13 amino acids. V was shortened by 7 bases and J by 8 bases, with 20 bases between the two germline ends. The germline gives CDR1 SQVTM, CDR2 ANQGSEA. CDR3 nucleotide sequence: TGCAGCGCGTTTGGGAGTGGAGGTGTAGAAGCTTTCTTT. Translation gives CSAFGSGGVEAFF. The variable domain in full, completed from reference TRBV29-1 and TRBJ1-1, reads SAVISQKPSRDICQRGTSLTIQCQVDSQVTMMFWYRQQPGQSLTLIATANQGSEATYESGFVIDKFPISRPNLTFSTLTVSNMSPEDSSIYLCSAFGSGGVEAFFGQGTRLTVV.

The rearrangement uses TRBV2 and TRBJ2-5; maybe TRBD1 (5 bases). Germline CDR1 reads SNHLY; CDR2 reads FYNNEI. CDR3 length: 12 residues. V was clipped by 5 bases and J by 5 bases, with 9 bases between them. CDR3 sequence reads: CASSSGFETQYF. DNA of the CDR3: TGTGCCAGCAGTTCAGGGTTCGAGACCCAGTACTTC. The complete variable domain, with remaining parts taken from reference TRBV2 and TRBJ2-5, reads EPEVTQTPSHQVTQMGQEVILRCVPISNHLYFYWYRQILGQKVEFLVSFYNNEISEKSEIFDDQFSVERPDGSNFTLKIRSTKLEDSAMYFCASSSGFETQYFGPGTRLLVL.

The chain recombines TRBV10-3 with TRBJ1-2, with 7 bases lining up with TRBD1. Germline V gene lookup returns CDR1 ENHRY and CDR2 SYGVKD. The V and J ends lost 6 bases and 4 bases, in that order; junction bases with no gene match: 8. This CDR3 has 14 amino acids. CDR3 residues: CAIRPPGQLYGYTF. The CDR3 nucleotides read TGTGCCATCAGACCCCCGGGACAGCTCTATGGCTACACCTTC.